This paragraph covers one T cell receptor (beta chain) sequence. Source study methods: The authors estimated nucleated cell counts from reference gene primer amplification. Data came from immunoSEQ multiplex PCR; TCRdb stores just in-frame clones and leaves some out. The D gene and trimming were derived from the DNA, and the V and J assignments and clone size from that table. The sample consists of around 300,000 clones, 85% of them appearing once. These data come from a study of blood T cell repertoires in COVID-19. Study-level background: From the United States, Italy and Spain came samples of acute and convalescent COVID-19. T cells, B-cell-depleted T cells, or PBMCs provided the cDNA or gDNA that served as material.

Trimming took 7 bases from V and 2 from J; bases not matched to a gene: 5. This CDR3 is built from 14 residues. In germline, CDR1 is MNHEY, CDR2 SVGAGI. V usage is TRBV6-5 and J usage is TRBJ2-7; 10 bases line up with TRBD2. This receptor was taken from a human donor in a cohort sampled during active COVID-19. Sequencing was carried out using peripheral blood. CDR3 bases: TGTGCCAGCATGAGGCTAGCGGGAGCCTACGAGCAGTACTTC. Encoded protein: CASMRLAGAYEQYF.